The 10 T cell receptor beta chains listed next were all sequenced from one sample in a study of cytomegalovirus exposure and HLA in healthy donors. The method was immunoSEQ multiplex PCR; TCRdb's version includes in-frame clones alone and lacks a portion of them. The data show roughly 60,000 clones, around 95% seen once. Material for sequencing was PBMCs. These receptors were obtained from a woman between 18 and 29 years old in good health and CMV-seropositive.

This clone was recorded only once. The gene calls are TRBV6-1 and TRBJ1-1, with D possibly TRBD1 on 6 matching bases. V gave up 5 bases and J gave up 2 bases, with 9 bases separating them. CDR1 and CDR2 (germline): MNHNS, SASEGT. This CDR3 contains 13 residues. The CDR3 DNA reads as TGTGCCAGCAGTCCGGGACACAACACTGAAGCTTTCTTT. Translating it yields CASSPGHNTEAFF.

The V and J genes are TRBV2 and TRBJ2-3; TRBD1 agrees at 7 bases. The CDR3 covers 11 residues. With V trimmed by 6 bases and J by 11 bases, 5 bases remained unmatched. From germline, CDR1 is SNHLY and CDR2 FYNNEI. The CDR3 bases are TGTGCCAGCAGGACAGGGTTGTGGCAGTATTTT. Amino acids: CASRTGLWQYF.

The chain recombines TRBV28 with TRBJ2-1; 13 bases are a match to TRBD2. The CDR3 extends over 19 amino acids. Unmatched junction bases numbered 12, after V lost 3 bases and J lost 4 bases. Per germline, CDR1 MDHEN and CDR2 SYDVKM. This CDR3 is CASSFGTSGMSDSYNEQFF. The CDR3 DNA reads as TGTGCCAGCAGTTTCGGGACTAGCGGGATGTCCGACTCGTACAATGAGCAGTTCTTC.

The chain recombines TRBV19 with TRBJ1-1, with 9 positions matching TRBD1. There are 15 residues in the CDR3. CDR1 and CDR2 from the germline V gene are LNHDA and SQIVND (reference sequence). Trimming at V came to 5 bases and at J to 4 bases, leaving 8 bases not matched to a gene. CDR3 bases: TGTGCCAGTAGTTCAAACAGGGGGCGCGGCACTGAAGCTTTCTTT. Translated, it gives CASSSNRGRGTEAFF.

The chain combines TRBV19 with TRBJ2-3, with D perhaps matching TRBD2 (5 bases). The CDR3 runs 17 residues. Germline V gene lookup returns CDR1 LNHDA and CDR2 SQIVND (reference sequence). The V end was cut by 1 base, the J end by 4 bases, with 18 bases between. CDR3 nucleotide sequence: TGTGCCAGTAGTATAGGCGGCACTCACCGGAGGCCAGATACGCAGTATTTT. Amino acids: CASSIGGTHRRPDTQYF.

This chain links TRBV10-3 with TRBJ2-1; 7 positions match TRBD2. CDR1 is ENHRY, CDR2 SYGVKD, per germline. The CDR3 consists of 13 residues. Losses at the gene ends were 11 bases for V and 5 bases for J; bases not matched to a gene: 9. The CDR3 sequence: CAVKAGSDNEQFF. DNA for the CDR3: TGTGCCGTTAAAGCGGGGAGCGACAATGAGCAGTTCTTC.

The chain uses TRBV4-1 and TRBJ1-1, with a possible D match to TRBD1 (5 bases). V gave up 4 bases and J gave up 3 bases, with 18 bases separating them. CDR3 length equals 16 residues. Germline CDR1 and CDR2: MGHRA and YSYEKL. CDR3 in amino acids: CASSRLLGQVDTEAFF. The CDR3 nucleotides are TGCGCCAGCAGCCGCCTGTTGGGGCAGGTAGACACTGAAGCTTTCTTT.

This clone has a single count. The chain employs TRBV9 and TRBJ1-2; tentative D call: TRBD1 (6 bases). This CDR3 region has 15 residues. Per the germline V gene, CDR1 is SGDLS and CDR2 is YYNGEE. Deletions cut 4 bases from V and 6 bases from J, with 19 bases between. CDR3 loop: CASSPRGAEADGYTF. The CDR3, as DNA: TGTGCCAGCAGCCCCCGGGGGGCAGAAGCGGATGGCTACACCTTC.

The chain uses TRBV10-3 and TRBJ2-5, with 9 bases fitting TRBD2. The junction had 3 bases not matched to a gene; V was cut back by 2 bases and J by 2 bases. Germline CDR1 ENHRY, CDR2 SYGVKD. The CDR3 is 15 residues long. Written as DNA, the CDR3 is TGTGCCATCAGTGAGAGACTAGCGGAACAAGAGACCCAGTACTTC. Protein: CAISERLAEQETQYF.

The chain recombines TRBV27 with TRBJ2-1; 8 bases align to TRBD2. With V trimmed by 5 bases and J by 5 bases, 8 bases remained unmatched. This CDR3 has 15 residues. Germline V gene data show CDR1 as MNHEY and CDR2 as SMNVEV (reference sequence). DNA of the CDR3: TGTGCCAGCAGTCGGGGTGAGCGGGAGAACAATGAGCAGTTCTTC. Protein product: CASSRGERENNEQFF.